A single sample gave rise to the 17 T cell receptor beta chains below, sequenced in a study of Ad26.COV2.S vaccination and SARS-CoV-2 variants listed by TCRdb under 2021. Receptors were amplified or captured by the immunoSEQ multiplex PCR assay. TCRdb holds this immuneACCESS table with in-frame rearrangements only. Some clones are missing; in checked studies, unresolved V genes explain under half, and the rest has no known cause. Recorded for this sample are hundreds of thousands of clones; 75% to 90% of them occurred a single time. About 11% of the sample comes from the top ten. According to the study, the label for this sample's treatment or condition signals: about 20 received Ad26.COV2.S at low or high dose, single or two shots; roughly five received placebo; per-sample allocation not given. Repertoires of vaccine and placebo recipients were sequenced from samples collected on day 63 after the first injection.

Sequencing used peripheral blood, obtained in a trial of Ad26.COV2.S vaccine versus placebo. These receptors originate from a person between 18 and 65 years old who received the Ad26.COV2.S COVID-19 vaccine or a placebo.

This rearrangement joins TRBV4-1 to TRBJ1-5; 7 bases are a match to TRBD1. The V and J ends lost 1 base and 2 bases, in that order; junction bases with no gene match: 8. CDR1 is MGHRA and CDR2 is YSYEKL in the germline V gene. This CDR3 region has 17 residues. The CDR3 DNA sequence: TGCGCCAGCAGCCAAGGCCGAAGGACAGGAGGCAATCAGCCCCAGCATTTT. Its protein product is CASSQGRRTGGNQPQHF.

The chain uses TRBV19 and TRBJ2-2; 8 bases line up with TRBD1. Losses at the gene ends were 4 bases for V and 5 bases for J; bases not matched to a gene: 3. Germline loops: CDR1 LNHDA, CDR2 SQIVND (reference sequence). This CDR3 has 14 residues. CDR3 coding DNA: TGTGCCAGTAGTACAACAGGGGGAACCGGGGAGCTGTTTTTT. This encodes CASSTTGGTGELFF.

V gene TRBV10-2 combines with J gene TRBJ1-3; TRBD1 is a possible D gene (6 bases). The V and J ends lost 6 bases and 2 bases respectively, with 11 bases between them. Germline V gene lookup returns CDR1 WSHSY and CDR2 SAAADI. This CDR3 region has 14 residues. The DNA of the CDR3 is TGCGCCAGCAGCTCAGGGGTCGCTGGAAACACCATATATTTT. This translates into CASSSGVAGNTIYF.

The chain uses TRBV28 and TRBJ1-4; D call uncertain. The CDR3 has 12 residues. V was cut by 9 bases and J by 6 bases, with 11 bases left in between. Per the germline V gene, CDR1 is MDHEN and CDR2 is SYDVKM. CDR3 sequence (DNA): TGTGCCAGTACGCAAAGGGATGAAAAACTGTTTTTT. This encodes CASTQRDEKLFF.

The chain uses TRBV5-1 and TRBJ2-3; no clear D. This CDR3 is 15 amino acids long. Per the germline V gene, CDR1 is SGHRS and CDR2 is YFSETQ. V was trimmed by 0 bases and J by 2 bases, leaving 10 bases between them. CDR3: CASSLVGALTDTQYF. Written as DNA, the CDR3 is TGCGCCAGCAGCTTGGTGGGCGCACTCACAGATACGCAGTATTTT. The whole variable domain, filled in from reference TRBV5-1 and TRBJ2-3, reads KAGVTQTPRYLIKTRGQQVTLSCSPISGHRSVSWYQQTPGQGLQFLFEYFSETQRNKGNFPGRFSGRQFSNSRSEMNVSTLELGDSALYLCASSLVGALTDTQYFGPGTRLTVL.

This clone was counted at least ten times. The rearrangement uses TRBV18 and TRBJ2-2; no definite D call. Germline V gives CDR1 KGHSH, CDR2 LQKENI. The V end was cut by 2 bases, the J end by 7 bases, with 20 bases between. The CDR3 has 17 amino acids. In DNA form, the CDR3 reads TGTGCCAGCTCACCAATGCAGCCGGGCTATGCCGGCGGGGAGCTGTTTTTT. Translation gives CASSPMQPGYAGGELFF.

The rearrangement joins TRBV4-1 to TRBJ2-3, with D perhaps TRBD1 (6 bases). Trimming removed 1 base from V and 8 bases from J, with 19 bases in between. The CDR3 sequence is 16 residues long. CDR1 is MGHRA and CDR2 is YSYEKL in the germline V gene. The CDR3 region is CASSQGQGQYLGTQYF. The CDR3 DNA follows: TGCGCCAGCAGCCAAGGCCAGGGACAATATTTAGGTACGCAGTATTTT.

This chain connects TRBV24-1 to TRBJ2-2; 9 positions agree with TRBD2. J gave up 2 bases and V 2 bases, and 5 bases lay outside the gene matches. This CDR3 spans 17 amino acids. CDR1 KGHDR and CDR2 SFDVKD come from the germline V gene. CDR3 in DNA: TGTGCCACCAGTGATTCAAAAGCGGGGGGTAACACCGGGGAGCTGTTTTTT. Amino acid sequence: CATSDSKAGGNTGELFF.

The chain joins TRBV7-2 to TRBJ2-7; D not certain. The germline V gene encodes CDR1 SGHTA and CDR2 FQGNSA. V was shortened by 2 bases and J by 4 bases, with 6 bases between the two germline ends. This CDR3 has 12 residues. DNA for the CDR3: TGTGCCAGCAGCTTATTCGGATACGAGCAGTACTTC. This codes for CASSLFGYEQYF.

The chain joins TRBV18 to TRBJ1-5; maybe TRBD1 (5 bases). The CDR3 extends over 13 amino acids. Trimming removed 4 bases from V and 8 bases from J, with 12 bases in between. The germline CDR1 and CDR2 sequences are KGHSH and LQKENI. CDR3 protein: CASSLQGDEPQHF. The CDR3 nucleotides read TGTGCCAGCTCACTCCAGGGAGATGAGCCCCAGCATTTT.

Here the CDR3 reads CASSSGMHQETQYF. In DNA form, the CDR3 reads TGTGCCAGCTCCTCTGGGATGCACCAAGAGACCCAGTACTTC. The chain links TRBV5-4 to TRBJ2-5; D uncertain. Trimming took off 7 bases at V and 0 bases at J, with 13 bases between the two ends. CDR1 SGHNT and CDR2 YYREEE come from the germline V gene (reference sequence). CDR3 length: 14 amino acids.

V is TRBV7-2 and J is TRBJ1-3; D call uncertain. Trimming took off 5 bases at V and 0 bases at J, with 8 bases between the two ends. Germline V gene sequence: CDR1 SGHTA, CDR2 FQGNSA. The CDR3 consists of 14 residues. For the CDR3, the DNA is TGTGCCAGCAGCCGCCGGGTCTCTGGAAACACCATATATTTT. Translated: CASSRRVSGNTIYF.

The chain carries TRBV2 and TRBJ2-5; D gene unclear. CDR1 and CDR2 from the germline V gene are SNHLY and FYNNEI. The CDR3 runs 12 residues. The V and J ends lost 3 bases and 4 bases respectively, with 6 bases between them. CDR3 region: CASSDKVETQYF. The CDR3 coding sequence is TGTGCCAGCAGTGACAAGGTAGAGACCCAGTACTTC.

This clone was observed a single time. The chain uses TRBV5-1 and TRBJ2-3; a possible D gene is TRBD2 (5 bases). Between the trimmed V and J ends, which lost 4 bases and 0 bases, there was a span of 18 bases. Germline lookup yields CDR1 SGHRS and CDR2 YFSETQ. The CDR3 is 17 amino acids. The CDR3 DNA reads as TGCGCCAGCAGCCCGGCGCCGGGAAAACCTAGCACAGATACGCAGTATTTT. It translates to CASSPAPGKPSTDTQYF.

The chain carries TRBV25-1 and TRBJ1-2; D unresolved. The germline V gene has CDR1 MGHDK and CDR2 SYGVNS. The CDR3 consists of 14 residues. Trimming pared 6 bases from V and 0 bases from J, leaving 11 bases between. This CDR3 is CASRTNRANYGYTF. As DNA, the CDR3 is TGTGCCAGCAGGACTAATCGGGCTAACTATGGCTACACCTTC.

The CDR3 DNA follows: TGTGCCAGCAGCCCAGACCCTAGCGGGGCGAGCACAGATACGCAGTATTTT. The encoded protein is CASSPDPSGASTDTQYF. The chain links TRBV7-2 to TRBJ2-3; the match to TRBD2 covers 9 bases. V was pared by 5 bases and J by 0 bases, with 9 bases of the junction left unmatched. CDR1 and CDR2 (germline): SGHTA, FQGNSA. CDR3 length equals 17 residues.

The chain carries TRBV9 and TRBJ1-4; 9 nucleotides align to TRBD1. CDR3 length equals 14 residues. The V segment lost 0 bases and the J segment 8 bases; nucleotides outside the gene matches: 2. CDR1 and CDR2 from the germline V gene are SGDLS and YYNGEE. The CDR3 DNA reads as TGTGCCAGCAGCGTAGGACAGGGGGGCGAAAAACTGTTTTTT. Translation gives CASSVGQGGEKLFF. The variable domain in full, with the rest retrieved from reference TRBV9 and TRBJ1-4, is DSGVTQTPKHLITATGQRVTLRCSPRSGDLSVYWYQQSLDQGLQFLIQYYNGEERAKGNILERFSAQQFPDLHSELNLSSLELGDSALYFCASSVGQGGEKLFFGSGTQLSVL.